These T cell receptor beta chains were read from a single sample in a study of CD4 T cells in relation to SARS-CoV-2 and coronaviruses. Generated by immunoSEQ multiplex PCR, the TCRdb table keeps only in-frame clones and is missing some. The sample has around 31,000 clones, about 78% seen once; the top ten hold 9% to 15%. The antigens of these receptors remain unknown. Specimen: CD4+ T cells from PBMCs, cultured in vitro. These receptors were obtained from a human donor in good health. The CDR3 runs from the conserved cysteine through the conserved F or W.

j_gene | v_gene | CDR3aa
TRBJ2-7 | TRBV7-2 | CASSLGEGSSYEQYF
TRBJ2-5 | TRBV27 | CASSPYRGRGSETQYF
TRBJ1-5 | TRBV6-6 | CARTGAGQPQHF
TRBJ2-1 | TRBV4-3 | CASSQDPGGNNEQFF
TRBJ1-1 | TRBV3-1/TRBV3-2 | CASSPGGGKAFF
TRBJ2-5 | TRBV6-2/TRBV6-3 | CASSYPGGQGAETQYF
TRBJ2-1 | TRBV9 | CASSVEGQFGDNEQFF
TRBJ2-7 | TRBV4-1 | CASSQSWESTYEQYF
TRBJ2-3 | TRBV7-2 | CASSSGPATDTQYF
TRBJ2-3 | TRBV20-1 | CSVSPGDTQYF
TRBJ1-6 | TRBV7-9 | CASSLGQDYNSPLHF
TRBJ2-7 | TRBV5-6 | CASNMRFGPSNYEQYF
TRBJ1-6 | TRBV5-1 | CASSLGGSSSPLHF
TRBJ2-1 | TRBV5-1 | CASSPTTIYNEQFF
TRBJ2-5 | TRBV5-1 | CASSLAGTQYF
TRBJ1-1 | TRBV6-2/TRBV6-3 | CASSYNPGHNSVVNAEAFF
TRBJ1-3 | TRBV12-3/TRBV12-4 | CASYRGSGNTIYF
TRBJ1-1 | TRBV3-1/TRBV3-2 | CASSQEDGRLNTEAFF
TRBJ1-4 | TRBV5-6 | CASSLVSGDEKLFF
TRBJ1-1 | TRBV28 | CATLMRVTTFF
TRBJ1-5 | TRBV24-1 | CATKGGSDQPQHF
TRBJ2-2 | TRBV18 | CASSPGYGTGELFF
TRBJ2-5 | TRBV7-2 | CASSYLTAQETQYF
TRBJ2-2 | TRBV9 | CASSVSLAGGLHTGELFF
TRBJ2-3 | TRBV5-1 | CASNPGTGTNTQYF
TRBJ2-2 | TRBV3-1/TRBV3-2 | CASSQDRHRSNTGELFF
TRBJ1-4 | TRBV19 | CASSTEGTRGEGELFF
TRBJ2-1 | TRBV6-2/TRBV6-3 | CASSYPDRALYNEQFF
TRBJ2-5 | TRBV11-2 | CASSSLGEETQYF
TRBJ2-7 | TRBV7-9 | CASSLGGQGSHEQYF
TRBJ1-5 | TRBV6-5 | CASSYSRDNNQPQHF
TRBJ2-1 | TRBV11-2 | CASSLAGMQNEQFF
TRBJ1-5 | TRBV29-1 | CSVGGQNQPQHF
TRBJ2-2 | TRBV27 | CASRTYTSGRRSGELFF
TRBJ1-3 | TRBV30 | CAWSVTGQGNTIYF
TRBJ1-1 | TRBV4-3 | CASSQEGQGNTEAFF
TRBJ2-5 | TRBV12-5 | CASGLRGGLETQYF
TRBJ2-5 | TRBV6-1 | CASSEVAVQETQYF
TRBJ2-2 | TRBV4-3 | CASSQVPRLDTGELFF
TRBJ2-3 | TRBV19 | CASRPTGGADTQYF
TRBJ2-2 | TRBV7-6 | CASSSGLAGGTNTGELFF
TRBJ2-5 | TRBV19 | CARGPPGDEETQYF
TRBJ2-1 | TRBV5-1 | CASTNGLAGYNEQFF
TRBJ1-1 | TRBV5-4 | CASRKRTEAMNTEAFF
TRBJ2-7 | TRBV6-6 | CASSYGGDKSYEQYF
TRBJ1-5 | TRBV5-1 | CASSLAGQGGSPQHF
TRBJ1-4 | TRBV18 | CASSPKAHEKLFF
TRBJ1-6 | TRBV19 | CASTAPQGGVNSPLHF
TRBJ1-1 | TRBV5-1 | CASSLDGEVNTEAFF
TRBJ1-1 | TRBV7-2 | CASVRDTEAFF